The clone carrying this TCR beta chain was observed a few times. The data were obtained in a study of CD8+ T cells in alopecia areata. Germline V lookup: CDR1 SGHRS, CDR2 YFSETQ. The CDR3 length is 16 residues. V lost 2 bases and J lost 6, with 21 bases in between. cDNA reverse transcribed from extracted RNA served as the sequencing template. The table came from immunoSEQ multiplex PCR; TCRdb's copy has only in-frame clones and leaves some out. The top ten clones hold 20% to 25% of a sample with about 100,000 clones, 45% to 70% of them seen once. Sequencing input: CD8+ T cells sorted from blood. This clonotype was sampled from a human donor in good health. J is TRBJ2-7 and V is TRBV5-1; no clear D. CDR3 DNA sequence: TGCGCCAGCAGCTTAGACCTCGGCCCCTCGAAGAGCGAGCAGTACTTC. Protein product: CASSLDLGPSKSEQYF.